This TCR beta chain was found in a study of beta chain features in type 1 diabetes. cDNA synthesis used the whole RNA isolate, giving expressed TCRB sequences. TCRdb's copy holds only in-frame clones and misses some; the assay was immunoSEQ multiplex PCR. Found here are around 300,000 clones, 11% to 15% of them singletons; the top ten hold more than 6.5%. Only a few counts were recorded for this clone. This TCR derives from a man aged 25-40 years in good health. Sequencing was performed on central memory CD4+ T cells from blood.

As DNA, the CDR3 is TGTGCCAGTAGTATGGCTAGCAGCTCCGATACGCAGTATTTT. Its translation is CASSMASSSDTQYF. The rearrangement joins TRBV19 to TRBJ2-3; a weak D match, TRBD2 (5 bases). The CDR3 loop spans 14 amino acids. Trimming took off 3 bases at V and 6 bases at J, with 13 bases between the two ends. The germline gives CDR1 LNHDA, CDR2 SQIVND (reference sequence).